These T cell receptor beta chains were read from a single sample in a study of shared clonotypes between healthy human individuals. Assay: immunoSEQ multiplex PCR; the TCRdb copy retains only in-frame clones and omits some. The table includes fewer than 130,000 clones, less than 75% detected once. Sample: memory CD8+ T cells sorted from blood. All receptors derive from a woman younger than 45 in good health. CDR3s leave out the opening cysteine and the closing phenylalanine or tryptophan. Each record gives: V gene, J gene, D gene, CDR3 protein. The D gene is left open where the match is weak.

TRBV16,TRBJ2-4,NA,ASSQTGRENIQY
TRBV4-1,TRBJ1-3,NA,ASSQVGGRISGNTIY
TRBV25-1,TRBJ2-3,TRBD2,ATAAGGGTDTQY
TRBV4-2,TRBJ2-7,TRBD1,ASSKGTGESYEQY
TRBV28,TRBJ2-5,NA,AISTGPGGGTQY
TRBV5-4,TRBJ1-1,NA,ASSFRGSPSTEAF
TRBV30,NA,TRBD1,AYRTGGAYEQY
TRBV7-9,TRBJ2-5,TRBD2,ASSLGVGLAGFTETQY
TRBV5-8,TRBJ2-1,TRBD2,ASSAGTSGSLSEQF
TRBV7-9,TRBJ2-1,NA,ASSLGRLVGNEQF
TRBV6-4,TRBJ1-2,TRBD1,ASSIRQGARFGYT
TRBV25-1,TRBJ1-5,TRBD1,ASSDGTGMNSNQPQH
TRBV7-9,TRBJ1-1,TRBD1,ASSYPLPGQGSKAF
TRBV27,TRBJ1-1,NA,ASSLVATTLNTEAF
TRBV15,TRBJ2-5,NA,ATSRDGGTGAETQY
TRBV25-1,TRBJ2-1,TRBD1,ASSDLQGGSYNEQF
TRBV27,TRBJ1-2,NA,ASSPTQGSFFGYT
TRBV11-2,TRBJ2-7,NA,ASSLTPSQGSLEQY
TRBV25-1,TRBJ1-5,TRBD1,ASSEGQGGGQPQH
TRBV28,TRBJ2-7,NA,ASSLADTYEQY
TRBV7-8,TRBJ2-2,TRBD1,ASSQTGGWATGELF
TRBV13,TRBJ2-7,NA,ASRGAEPYEQY
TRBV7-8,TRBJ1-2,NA,ASSLNRENYGYT
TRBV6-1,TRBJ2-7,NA,ASSGRGASYEQY
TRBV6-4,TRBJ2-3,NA,ASSEVGGTDTQY
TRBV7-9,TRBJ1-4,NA,ASSLDPGSASNEKLF
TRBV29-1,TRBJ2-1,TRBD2,SVEPGTRQHNEQF
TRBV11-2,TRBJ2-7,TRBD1,ASSSTGAHEQY
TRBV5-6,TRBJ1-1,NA,ASSPASGNTEAF
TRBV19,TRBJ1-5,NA,ASSQSHSNQPQH
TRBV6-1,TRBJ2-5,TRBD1,ASSERLGGGETQY
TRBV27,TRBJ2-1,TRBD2,ASSLGGRPHNEQF
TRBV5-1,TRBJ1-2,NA,ASRPHQHGYYGYT
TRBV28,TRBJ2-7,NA,ASSQTGPRGEQY
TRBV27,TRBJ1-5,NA,ASSPLTAWGNQPQH